A single sample gave rise to the 14 T cell receptor beta chains below, sequenced in a study of post-analysis software for immune sequencing data (dated by TCRdb to between 2014 and 2017). Their antigens are not known. To prepare the library, PCR was applied. This sample was sequenced with an Illumina HiSeq 2500. To reduce PCR and sequencing biases, unique molecular identifiers were built into the TCR beta cDNA libraries. The public reads were run again by TCRdb, first through fastp at Q25 and then through MiXCR, and only productive beta chains were kept. Each entry is one CDR3 protein sequence, shown with its most common DNA and genes. The sample includes about 540,000 distinct CDR3 sequences, with roughly 34% observed a single time. The ten largest clonotypes hold around 5.9% of the sample. Points the paper makes about the study in general: About five TRBV segments, including TRBV5-6, TRBV5-1 and TRBV20-1, were significantly more frequent in patients than controls.

The material sequenced was blood. Receptors were obtained from a girl aged 2-17 years with multiple sclerosis.

The chain carries TRBV7-6 and TRBJ2-3; weak D call: TRBD2 (5 bases). V lost 5 bases to trimming and J lost 8 bases, with 14 bases between them. CDR1 and CDR2 (germline): SGHVS, FNYEAQ. This CDR3 has 13 residues. CDR3 sequence (DNA): TGTGCCAGCAGCCCGACCGGGGTTGCTACGCAGTATTTT. This translates into CASSPTGVATQYF.

The chain combines TRBV12-3 or TRBV12-4 with TRBJ1-1; possibly TRBD1 for D (5 bases). The CDR3 sequence is 15 residues long. Trimming removed 4 bases at V and 0 bases at J, with 12 bases between. CDR3 protein: CASSYTGLMNTEAFF. CDR3 coding DNA: TGTGCCAGCAGTTACACGGGACTCATGAACACTGAAGCTTTCTTT.

This clonotype appeared a few times. One junction end disagrees with the germline gene, perhaps due to a read error. The chain's CDR3 is CSARDRDRPYEQYF. DNA of the CDR3: TGCAGTGCAAGAGACCGGGACAGACCCTACGAGCAGTACTTC. The rearrangement joins TRBV20-1 to TRBJ2-7; 7 positions agree with TRBD1. The CDR3 totals 14 residues. Per the germline V gene, CDR1 is DFQATT and CDR2 is SNEGSKA (reference sequence).

The genes are TRBV4-1 and TRBJ1-2; D perhaps matches TRBD1 (6 bases). Germline-derived CDR1 and CDR2 are MGHRA and YSYEKL. Trimming took off 0 bases at V and 4 bases at J, with 18 bases between the two ends. The CDR3 consists of 17 residues. The DNA of the CDR3 is TGCGCCAGCAGCCAAGAATCAGCTCGGGGGCGGGGCTATGGCTACACCTTC. Its translation is CASSQESARGRGYGYTF.

Note on this clonotype: Being one base from a much bigger clone, this may be a read error. The J gene is TRBJ1-2, the V gene TRBV10-1, with D possibly being TRBD1 (6 bases). The CDR3 contains 14 residues. CDR1 is WNHNN, CDR2 SYGVQD, per germline (reference sequence). V lost 0 bases and J lost 5, with 10 bases in between. The CDR3: CASSESTTGYGYTF. In nucleotides, the CDR3 is TGCGCCAGCAGTGAGTCGACGACAGGTTATGGCTACACCTTC.

This clonotype has just one count. The chain uses TRBV6-1 and TRBJ2-6; TRBD2 matches at 9 bases. J gave up 4 bases and V 6 bases, and 4 bases lay outside the gene matches. This CDR3 is built from 15 residues. The germline gives CDR1 MNHNS, CDR2 SASEGT. The chain's CDR3 is CASRRGGAGANVLTF. The CDR3 region has the DNA TGTGCCAGCAGGCGGGGGGGCGCCGGGGCCAACGTCCTGACTTTC.

The chain joins TRBV12-3 or TRBV12-4 to TRBJ1-2; TRBD1 matches 8 bases. Trimming took 5 bases from V and 7 from J; bases not matched to a gene: 3. The CDR3 spans 12 residues. CDR3 in amino acids: CASSHGQGGYTF. The CDR3 nucleotides read TGTGCCAGCAGTCATGGACAGGGTGGCTACACCTTC.

The chain links TRBV7-9 to TRBJ2-3; TRBD2 aligns across 10 bases. The V gene end was trimmed by 7 bases and the J gene end by 3 bases; junction bases not matched to a gene: 7. This CDR3 region has 15 residues. The V gene's germline CDR1 is SEHNR and CDR2 FQNEAQ (reference sequence). The CDR3 spells CASTVTSGVTDTQYF. CDR3 bases: TGTGCCAGCACCGTCACTAGCGGGGTAACAGATACGCAGTATTTT.

The V gene is TRBV20-1, the J gene TRBJ2-5; tentatively, D is TRBD1 (5 bases). The J call could be wrong; TRBJ2-7 is a better fit for the DNA end. CDR3 length: 12 residues. Germline V gene sequence: CDR1 DFQATT, CDR2 SNEGSKA (reference sequence). In DNA form, the CDR3 reads TGCAGTGCTAGAGATTCAGGGTTCGAGCAGTACTTC. It is translated as CSARDSGFEQYF.

This clonotype was picked up a small number of times. This chain connects TRBV28 to TRBJ1-5; a possible D gene is TRBD1 (5 bases). CDR1 and CDR2 (germline): MDHEN, SYDVKM. The CDR3 totals 16 residues. V was clipped by 6 bases and J by 1 base, with 16 bases between them. CDR3 loop: CASRRQTAWSNQPQHF. The DNA for the CDR3 is TGTGCCAGCAGACGCCAGACAGCCTGGAGCAATCAGCCCCAGCATTTT.

The gene calls are TRBV7-3 and TRBJ2-1; a possible D gene is TRBD2 (6 bases). CDR1 and CDR2 from the germline V gene are SGHTA and FQGTGA. The CDR3 is made up of 16 amino acids. The V and J ends lost 0 bases and 4 bases respectively, with 13 bases between them. The CDR3 spells CASSLTHGLLYNEQFF. The CDR3 DNA reads as TGTGCCAGCAGCTTAACGCACGGACTATTATACAATGAGCAGTTCTTC.

This clonotype has a handful of counts. The V and J genes are TRBV11-2 and TRBJ2-5; D not certain. Trimming pared 1 base from V and 5 bases from J, leaving 11 bases between. This CDR3 spans 14 amino acids. In germline, CDR1 is SGHAT, CDR2 FQNNGV. The CDR3: CASSLVGSRETQYF. The CDR3 region has the DNA TGTGCCAGCAGCTTAGTTGGTAGCCGGGAGACCCAGTACTTC.

On this clonotype itself: An end of the junction differs from the germline gene, which may be a read error. The genes are TRBV29-1 and TRBJ2-3; 9 positions match TRBD2. The germline V gene encodes CDR1 SQVTM and CDR2 ANQGSEA. The CDR3 extends over 14 amino acids. The CDR3 reads CSVTSSGTTGTQYF. CDR3 bases: TGCAGCGTTACCTCTAGCGGGACTACAGGTACGCAGTATTTT.

This clonotype was detected only a few times. This chain links TRBV7-3 with TRBJ2-1, with unresolved D. The CDR3 length is 14 residues. V lost 1 base to trimming and J lost 9 bases, with 13 bases between them. CDR1 is SGHTA and CDR2 is FQGTGA in the germline V gene. The CDR3, as DNA: TGTGCCAGCAGCTTAAGAGACCCGTGGGGTGAGCAGTTCTTC. It encodes CASSLRDPWGEQFF.